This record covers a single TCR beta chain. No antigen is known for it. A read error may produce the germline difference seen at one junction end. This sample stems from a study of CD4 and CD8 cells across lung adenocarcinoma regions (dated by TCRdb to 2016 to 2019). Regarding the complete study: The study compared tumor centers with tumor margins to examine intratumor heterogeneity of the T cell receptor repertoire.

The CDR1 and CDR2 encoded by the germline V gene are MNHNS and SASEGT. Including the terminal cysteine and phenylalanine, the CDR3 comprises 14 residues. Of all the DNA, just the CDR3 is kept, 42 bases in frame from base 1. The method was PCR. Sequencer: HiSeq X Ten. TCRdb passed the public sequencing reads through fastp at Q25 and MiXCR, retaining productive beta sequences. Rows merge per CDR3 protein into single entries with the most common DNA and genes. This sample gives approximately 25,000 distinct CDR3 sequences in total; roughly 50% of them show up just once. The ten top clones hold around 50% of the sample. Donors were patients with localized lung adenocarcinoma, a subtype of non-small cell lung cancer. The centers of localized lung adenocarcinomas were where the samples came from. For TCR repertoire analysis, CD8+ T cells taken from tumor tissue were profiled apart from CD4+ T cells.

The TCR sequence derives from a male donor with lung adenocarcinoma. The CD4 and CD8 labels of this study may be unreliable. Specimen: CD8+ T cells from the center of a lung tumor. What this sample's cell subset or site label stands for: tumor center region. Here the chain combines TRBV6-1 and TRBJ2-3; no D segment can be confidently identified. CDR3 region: CASSDPGAENTQYF. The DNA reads TGTGCCAGCAGTGATCCCGGAGCCGAAAATACGCAGTATTTC.